The 5 T cell receptor beta chains below all came from one sample that was sequenced in a study. TCRdb reanalysed the RT-PCR reads using MiXCR and keeps one entry per CDR3 protein. Among fewer than 800,000 distinct CDR3 sequences listed, 13% to 15% were seen once. The sequenced sample was memory CD4+ T cells from blood. These receptors all stem from a female donor in good health, serving as a healthy control.

The chain has TRBV4-2 and TRBJ2-7, with 8 bases aligning to TRBD2. J was trimmed by 2 bases and V by 1 base; bases with no gene match: 7. CDR3 length: 16 amino acids. Germline V lookup: CDR1 LGHNA, CDR2 YNFKEQ. The CDR3 spells CASSQAAGTRPYEQYF. The CDR3 nucleotides are TGTGCCAGCAGCCAAGCCGCCGGGACTAGACCCTACGAGCAGTACTTC.

This clonotype was seen ten or more times. The chain is built from TRBV4-3 and TRBJ2-1; D assignment may be TRBD1 or TRBD2 (5 bases each). The CDR3 runs to 16 residues. Trimming removed 1 base at V and 2 bases at J, with 12 bases between. The germline gives CDR1 LGHNA, CDR2 YSLEER. CDR3 sequence (DNA): TGCGCCAGCAGCCAAGGAGCCAGGGAGACCTACAATGAGCAGTTCTTC. Protein: CASSQGARETYNEQFF.

The chain is built from TRBV2 and TRBJ1-5; D uncertain. Germline CDR1 reads SNHLY; CDR2 reads FYNNEI. The V end lost 4 bases, the J end lost 5 bases, and 9 bases lay between the germline ends. The CDR3 is made up of 13 amino acids. CDR3 in DNA: TGTGCCAGCAGTGTGGGCGCTTATCAGCCCCAGCATTTT. As protein: CASSVGAYQPQHF. The whole variable domain, remainder taken from reference TRBV2 and TRBJ1-5, is EPEVTQTPSHQVTQMGQEVILRCVPISNHLYFYWYRQILGQKVEFLVSFYNNEISEKSEIFDDQFSVERPDGSNFTLKIRSTKLEDSAMYFCASSVGAYQPQHFGDGTRLSIL.

This clonotype was detected only a few times. The rearrangement links TRBV7-2 to TRBJ1-1, with D possibly being TRBD1 (6 bases). With 1 base removed from V and 1 base from J, the gap between germline ends came to 13 bases. Germline CDR1 SGHTA, CDR2 FQGNSA. This CDR3 spans 16 amino acids. The CDR3 here is CASSLVGGRGNTEAFF. The CDR3 nucleotides read TGTGCCAGCAGCTTAGTGGGGGGCAGGGGGAACACTGAAGCTTTCTTT.

This chain joins TRBV28 and TRBJ2-5; 9 positions agree with TRBD1. Germline CDR1 MDHEN, CDR2 SYDVKM. J was trimmed by 5 bases and V by 11 bases; bases with no gene match: 15. The length of the CDR3 is 15 residues. This chain's CDR3 is CASVPGQGPGETQYF. The CDR3 DNA sequence: TGTGCCTCCGTCCCGGGACAGGGCCCCGGGGAGACCCAGTACTTC.